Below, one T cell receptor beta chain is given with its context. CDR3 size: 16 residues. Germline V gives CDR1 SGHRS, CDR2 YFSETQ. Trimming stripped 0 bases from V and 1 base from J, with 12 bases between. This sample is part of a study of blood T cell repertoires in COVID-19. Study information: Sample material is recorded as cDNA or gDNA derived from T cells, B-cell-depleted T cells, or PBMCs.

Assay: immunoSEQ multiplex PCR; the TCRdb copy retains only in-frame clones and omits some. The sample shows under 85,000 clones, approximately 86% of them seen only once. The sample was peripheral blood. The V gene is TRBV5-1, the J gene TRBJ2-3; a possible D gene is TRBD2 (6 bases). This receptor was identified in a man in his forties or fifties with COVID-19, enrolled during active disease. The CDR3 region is CASSLVAGIGTDTQYF. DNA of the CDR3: TGCGCCAGCAGCTTGGTGGCGGGGATAGGCACAGATACGCAGTATTTT.